The clone carrying this T cell receptor beta chain was counted ten times or more. From germline, CDR1 is SGHTA and CDR2 FQGNSA. The CDR3 contains 16 residues. With 6 bases clipped from V and 0 bases from J, the junction kept 9 bases outside the gene matches. The data belong to a study of T cell repertoires in cytomegalovirus infection. At the level of the study: Public TCR beta signature analysis indicated the presence of both CMV infection and matching HLA type.

MiXCR, applied by TCRdb to the reads, yields one record per CDR3 protein. Of around 120,000 distinct CDR3 sequences listed, roughly 8.2% are singletons. The clonotype was recovered from a human donor in good health (CMV status not recorded). Some clones in this sample may be carry-over from other donors' samples. The sequencing sample was made of PBMCs. The chain links TRBV7-2 to TRBJ2-7, with TRBD2 identical over 9 bases. CDR3 DNA: TGTGCCAGCAGGCCCTACGCGGGGGGGCTCTCCTACGAGCAGTACTTC. Its protein is CASRPYAGGLSYEQYF.